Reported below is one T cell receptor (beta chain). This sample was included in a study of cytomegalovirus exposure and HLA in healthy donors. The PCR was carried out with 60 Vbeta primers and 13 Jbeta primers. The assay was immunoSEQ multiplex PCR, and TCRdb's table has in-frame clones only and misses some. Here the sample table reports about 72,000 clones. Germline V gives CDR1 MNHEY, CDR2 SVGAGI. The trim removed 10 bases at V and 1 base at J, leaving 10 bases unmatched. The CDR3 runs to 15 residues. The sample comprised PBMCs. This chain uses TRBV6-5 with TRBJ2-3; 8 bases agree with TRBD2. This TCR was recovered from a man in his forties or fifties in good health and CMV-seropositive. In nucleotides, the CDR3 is TGTGCCACTTCTCGTAGCGGGACTGGCACAGATACGCAGTATTTT. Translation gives CATSRSGTGTDTQYF.